A single sample is the source of the 15 T cell receptor beta chains below, sequenced in a study of beta chain features in type 1 diabetes. Of the isolated RNA, all was reverse transcribed, and so the sequenced material was expressed TCRB transcripts. Assay used: immunoSEQ multiplex PCR; TCRdb lists only in-frame clones, some missing. Here the sample spans about 620,000 clones, roughly a sixth being singletons. Sequenced input: naive CD4+ T cells from blood. These receptors all come from a man aged 18 to 30 in good health.

A few counts support this clone. This sequence joins TRBV27 and TRBJ2-7; 8 bases align to TRBD1. Trimming at V came to 1 base and at J to 2 bases, leaving 13 bases not matched to a gene. Per germline, CDR1 MNHEY and CDR2 SMNVEV (reference sequence). This CDR3 has 18 residues. CDR3 sequence: CASSLWATGTGKTYEQYF. CDR3 sequence (DNA): TGTGCCAGCAGTTTATGGGCGACCGGGACAGGAAAAACCTACGAGCAGTACTTC.

This clone was seen more than once but under ten times. The V call is TRBV5-1, the J call TRBJ2-7; TRBD2 agrees at 10 bases. CDR1 and CDR2 (germline): SGHRS, YFSETQ. Trimming cost V 5 bases and J 4 bases; bases outside gene matches: 6. The CDR3 extends over 14 amino acids. The DNA of the CDR3 is TGCGCCAGCAGATCTAGCGGGAGTAAGTACGAGCAGTACTTC. Protein product: CASRSSGSKYEQYF.

CDR3 coding DNA: TGTGCCATCAGTGTGATGAAGACCCGTCTAAATTCACCCCTCCACTTT. This gives the protein CAISVMKTRLNSPLHF. The V call is TRBV10-3, the J call TRBJ1-6; D unresolved. V shed 4 bases and J shed 7 bases, with 17 bases lying between them. The CDR3 length is 16 residues. Germline V gene sequence: CDR1 ENHRY, CDR2 SYGVKD.

The V call is TRBV7-8, the J call TRBJ2-5, with a tentative D call TRBD1 (6 bases). Per germline, CDR1 SGHVS and CDR2 FQNEAQ. Trimming cost V 1 base and J 7 bases, with 10 bases left between them. The CDR3 is 13 amino acids. The chain's CDR3 is CASSLGDTGTQYF. CDR3 DNA sequence: TGTGCCAGCAGCTTAGGGGACACTGGGACCCAGTACTTC.

This clone appeared a few times. V usage is TRBV11-1 and J usage is TRBJ2-7; D is perhaps TRBD1 or TRBD2 (5 bases each). The germline V gene encodes CDR1 SGHAT and CDR2 FQDESV (reference sequence). Trimming removed 6 bases from V and 3 bases from J, with 15 bases in between. This CDR3 spans 14 amino acids. CDR3 loop: CASSQGPTSYEQYF. The CDR3 DNA follows: TGTGCCAGCAGTCAGGGACCTACTAGCTACGAGCAGTACTTC.

The rearrangement links TRBV5-4 to TRBJ1-3; D gene unclear. The germline CDR1 and CDR2 sequences are SGHNT and YYREEE (reference sequence). CDR3 length: 15 amino acids. The V gene lost 2 bases and the J gene lost 4 bases, with 13 bases spanning the gap. CDR3 protein: CASSFGSREGNTIYF. In nucleotides, the CDR3 is TGTGCCAGCAGCTTCGGGAGCCGAGAAGGAAACACCATATATTTT.

This sequence joins TRBV27 and TRBJ2-6, with D perhaps matching TRBD2 (6 bases). Per germline, CDR1 MNHEY and CDR2 SMNVEV (reference sequence). This CDR3 contains 15 residues. Deletions cut 7 bases from V and 0 bases from J, with 10 bases between. The CDR3 DNA sequence: TGTGCCAGCACGGCGGGAATCTCTGGGGCCAACGTCCTGACTTTC. This encodes CASTAGISGANVLTF.

V gene TRBV25-1 combines with J gene TRBJ2-5, with unresolved D. Trimming pared 8 bases from V and 1 base from J, leaving 17 bases between. The CDR3 has 15 residues. Per the germline V gene, CDR1 is MGHDK and CDR2 is SYGVNS. CDR3 residues: CASGLSGWFQETQYF. CDR3 DNA: TGTGCCAGCGGATTGTCGGGTTGGTTCCAAGAGACCCAGTACTTC.

The table lists this clone with a few counts. The CDR3 DNA is TGCAGCGTCCGTGGAGGCTTAGAGACCCAGTACTTC. Its protein is CSVRGGLETQYF. The rearrangement uses TRBV29-1 and TRBJ2-5, with a possible D match to TRBD2 (5 bases). The V and J ends lost 6 bases and 4 bases respectively, with 12 bases between them. CDR1 SQVTM and CDR2 ANQGSEA come from the germline V gene. There are 12 residues in the CDR3.

The gene calls are TRBV7-2 and TRBJ2-5; D is perhaps TRBD1 (6 bases). The V end lost 5 bases, the J end lost 0 bases, and 13 bases lay between the germline ends. This CDR3 contains 15 residues. Per the germline V gene, CDR1 is SGHTA and CDR2 is FQGNSA. CDR3 coding DNA: TGTGCCAGCAGCGCTGGACAGCTGTACCAAGAGACCCAGTACTTC. Encoded protein: CASSAGQLYQETQYF.

This chain's CDR3 is CASSPQGPNSPLHF. The CDR3, as DNA: TGTGCCAGCTCACCACAGGGGCCAAATTCACCCCTCCACTTT. J is TRBJ1-6 and V is TRBV18; D may be TRBD1 (5 bases). The CDR3 contains 14 residues. In germline, CDR1 is KGHSH, CDR2 LQKENI. V shed 1 base and J shed 7 bases, with 8 bases lying between them.

The chain is built from TRBV10-3 and TRBJ2-3; 14 bases map to TRBD2. Trimming at V came to 6 bases and at J to 0 bases, leaving 20 bases not matched to a gene. This CDR3 contains 22 residues. In germline, CDR1 is ENHRY, CDR2 SYGVKD. CDR3 bases: TGTGCCATCAGGAACTCCCGGGACCCGACTAGCGGGAGGGTGCAAAGCACAGATACGCAGTATTTT. It specifies CAIRNSRDPTSGRVQSTDTQYF.

This clone showed up just a few times. The chain recombines TRBV7-2 with TRBJ1-5, with unresolved D. This CDR3 contains 16 residues. CDR1 SGHTA and CDR2 FQGNSA come from the germline V gene. V was cut by 1 base and J by 0 bases, with 10 bases left in between. The chain's CDR3 is CASSLVVGYSNQPQHF. For the CDR3, the DNA is TGTGCCAGCAGCTTAGTCGTGGGGTATAGCAATCAGCCCCAGCATTTT.

This clone occurred a few times. The chain uses TRBV15 and TRBJ1-2, with D maybe TRBD1 (5 bases). The CDR3 extends over 16 amino acids. Per the germline V gene, CDR1 is LNHNV and CDR2 is YYDKDF (reference sequence). The V end lost 3 bases, the J end lost 7 bases, and 21 bases lay between the germline ends. The CDR3 here is CATSSEASGTRGGYTF. The CDR3 coding sequence is TGTGCCACCAGCAGCGAAGCCTCAGGGACCCGGGGTGGCTACACCTTC.

With respect to this clone: In the same sample, other DNA sequences code for this CDR3. This chain connects TRBV9 to TRBJ2-3; D not certain. V was pared by 1 base and J by 3 bases, with 3 bases between. The CDR3 covers 12 residues. The V gene's germline CDR1 is SGDLS and CDR2 YYNGEE. CDR3 loop: CASSVLTDTQYF. The CDR3 DNA follows: TGTGCCAGCAGCGTACTTACAGATACGCAGTATTTT.